This entry features one TCR beta chain sequence. This clone was seen more than once but under ten times. Its antigen is still unknown. The record has no base qualities; no much larger clone is one base away. This sample was taken from a study of blood T cell repertoires in COVID-19 (dated by TCRdb to 2019 to 2021). Describing the broader study: Collaborator samples came from the United States, Italy and Spain and covered acute and convalescent phases of COVID-19. The prospective study material was composed of cDNA or gDNA derived from T cells, B-cell-depleted T cells, or PBMCs. The dataset comprised deeply sampled blood TCRbeta repertoires from subjects exposed to, actively infected with, or recovered from COVID-19. The repertoires were made available in a free public database intended to serve as a resource for research on the immune response to SARS-CoV-2. Samples were obtained from the ongoing ImmuneRACE study (first 160 participants) and from over 1,000 subjects provided by 6 global collaborators. A de-identified subject ID, COVID-19 status, age in years and sex were almost always included in the sample metadata. Where HLA class I and class II types were available, the types were taken from metadata supplied by the sample provider, not from assay-based typing.

Here is what the overall study found, with its caveats: Clinical and demographic metadata were provided uncurated, with the amount varying by source and participant.

TCRbeta CDR3 regions were amplified from genomic DNA using the immunoSEQ Assay, a bias-controlled multiplex PCR. Turning to the authors' computational methods: Nucleated cell counts per sample were estimated from amplification of reference gene primers within the assay. Sequence reads were collapsed and filtered to measure the absolute abundance of every unique TCRbeta CDR3 rearrangement. For each sample, productive Simpson clonality was calculated as the square root of Simpson's diversity index over productive rearrangements. TCRdb carries this immuneACCESS record with in-frame sequences only. Its versions omit some clonotypes, under half of them owing to an unresolved V gene in the studies checked, with the rest unexplained. V and J calls and clone size are copied from that table; D and trimming were computed from the DNA. In this sample the table shows under 200,000 clones, about four fifths of which occur a single time. The biggest ten clones account for roughly a tenth of the sample.

Whole blood was collected in K2EDTA tubes by collaborating institutions according to the institutions' own protocols. Collaborator samples were shipped for TCRbeta analysis as frozen whole blood, isolated PBMCs, or DNA extracted from either sample type. V is pared back by 3 bases and J by 2 bases, with 7 bases lying between the germline termini. The CDR3 contains 13 residues, cysteine and phenylalanine counted. This entry keeps only the CDR3 DNA: 39 bases, framed from base 1. The germline V gene sets CDR1 to MNHNS and CDR2 to SASEGT. The TCR was taken from a man between 65 and 85 years old with active or convalescent COVID-19. The sequenced sample consisted of peripheral blood. The chain is made from TRBV6-1 and TRBJ2-5, with the D gene too uncertain to name. The DNA is TGTGCCAGCAGTGACCTAGGACAAGAGACCCAGTACTTC. The encoded protein is CASSDLGQETQYF.